This T cell receptor beta chain was identified during a study of T-cell reconstitution after alpha-beta-depleted transplantation in children. The germline gives CDR1 MNHEY, CDR2 SVGEGT. The V segment lost 2 bases and the J segment 0 bases; nucleotides outside the gene matches: 4. The CDR3 loop spans 16 amino acids. Construction of the TCRbeta library involved unique molecular identifiers. MiXCR, applied by TCRdb to the PCR reads, yields one record per CDR3 protein. The sample shows about 1,000,000 distinct CDR3 sequences, about 29% of them seen only once. This clonotype was seen a few times. The source is a boy younger than two who had a stem cell transplant for SCID, so the T cells may come from the graft donor. The source was PBMCs, mostly from graft donor cells, collected 360 days after TCRalphabeta/CD19-depleted stem cell transplant. The rearrangement uses TRBV6-2 or TRBV6-3 and TRBJ2-3; 8 bases map to TRBD2. The CDR3 DNA follows: TGTGCCAGCAGTTACCGGAGCGGGGGTAGCACAGATACGCAGTATTTT. Protein product: CASSYRSGGSTDTQYF.